This T cell receptor (beta chain) originates from a study of T cell repertoires in cytomegalovirus infection. TCRdb used MiXCR to reprocess the reads, holding one entry per CDR3 protein. The table lists 200,000 or so distinct CDR3 sequences, about 21% of them singletons. This CDR3 is built from 17 residues. CDR1 and CDR2 (germline): SEHNR, FQNEAQ (reference sequence). V lost 5 bases and J 2 bases, leaving 20 bases between the germline ends. This clonotype was found many times. V usage is TRBV7-9 and J usage is TRBJ2-3, with D tentatively TRBD1 (8 bases). This receptor was identified in a human donor in good health (CMV status not recorded). Some clones in this sample may be carry-over from other donors' samples. The sample was PBMCs. The CDR3 is CASSPGQGLQDTDTQYF. For the CDR3, the DNA is TGTGCCAGCAGCCCAGGACAGGGACTACAAGACACAGATACGCAGTATTTT. The whole variable domain, remainder taken from reference TRBV7-9 and TRBJ2-3, is DTGVSQNPRHKITKRGQNVTFRCDPISEHNRLYWYRQTLGQGPEFLTYFQNEAQLEKSRLLSDRFSAERPKGSFSTLEIQRTEQGDSAMYLCASSPGQGLQDTDTQYFGPGTRLTVL.